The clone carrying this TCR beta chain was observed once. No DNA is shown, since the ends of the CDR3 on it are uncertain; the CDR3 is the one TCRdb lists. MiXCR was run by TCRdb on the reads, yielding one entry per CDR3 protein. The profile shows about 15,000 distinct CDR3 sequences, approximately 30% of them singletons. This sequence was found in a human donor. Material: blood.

CDR3 in amino acids: CASSQEAGGPTGSCFF. The chain carries TRBV4-3 and TRBJ2-2; the table calls TRBD2, which could not be checked here. The length of the CDR3 is 16 amino acids, counting both ends. CDR1 LGHNA and CDR2 YSLEER come from the germline V gene.